The 18 T cell receptor beta chains given below trace back to one sample, sequenced in a study of cytomegalovirus exposure and HLA in healthy donors. A multiplex PCR was run with 60 Vbeta primers and 13 Jbeta primers. The repertoire was sequenced with immunoSEQ multiplex PCR; TCRdb's copy has only in-frame clones and lacks some. The repertoire holds about 110,000 clones, with 73% as singletons. The sample taken for sequencing was PBMCs. All receptors come from a middle-aged man in good health and CMV-seronegative.

The V and J genes are TRBV29-1 and TRBJ2-1; perhaps TRBD1 as D (5 bases). The CDR3 contains 13 residues. V was trimmed by 3 bases and J by 8 bases, leaving 14 bases between them. Germline V CDR1 and CDR2: SQVTM, ANQGSEA. CDR3 nucleotides: TGCAGCGTTGATCAGGGTGGTTTCGATGAGCAGTTCTTC. As protein: CSVDQGGFDEQFF.

The chain has TRBV5-4 and TRBJ2-7; perhaps TRBD2 as D (6 bases). Germline CDR1 is SGHNT and CDR2 is YYREEE (reference sequence). This CDR3 spans 14 amino acids. Trimming cost V 3 bases and J 2 bases, with 12 bases left between them. The CDR3 is CASSYRSGTYEQYF. Here the CDR3 DNA reads TGTGCCAGCAGCTATCGTAGCGGCACCTACGAGCAGTACTTC.

The chain links TRBV4-2 to TRBJ1-3; perhaps TRBD1 as D (6 bases). Per germline, CDR1 LGHNA and CDR2 YNFKEQ. Trimming removed 0 bases at V and 4 bases at J, with 13 bases between. CDR3 length equals 16 residues. Here the CDR3 reads CASSQDWRGGGNTIYF. The CDR3 coding sequence is TGTGCCAGCAGCCAAGATTGGAGGGGGGGAGGAAACACCATATATTTT.

V is TRBV4-3 and J is TRBJ1-2; no clear D gene. This CDR3 contains 15 residues. Germline CDR1 is LGHNA and CDR2 is YSLEER. V lost 6 bases and J 0 bases, leaving 14 bases between the germline ends. The CDR3: CASRKEAVTNYGYTF. The CDR3 DNA follows: TGCGCCAGCAGAAAGGAGGCAGTTACTAACTATGGCTACACCTTC.

The CDR3 region is CASSQVGLAGDNEQFF. CDR3 nucleotide sequence: TGCGCCAGCAGCCAAGTTGGCCTAGCGGGGGACAATGAGCAGTTCTTC. The J gene is TRBJ2-1, the V gene TRBV4-3, with 10 bases matching TRBD2. Germline V gene lookup returns CDR1 LGHNA and CDR2 YSLEER. Trimming removed 1 base from V and 5 bases from J; junction bases left unmatched: 5. The CDR3 spans 16 residues.

About this clone itself: Compared with germline, one end of the junction differs, possibly owing to a read error. This chain joins TRBV7-3 and TRBJ1-1; 7 positions agree with TRBD1. The CDR3 covers 15 residues. Looked up from germline, CDR1 is SGHTA and CDR2 is FQGTGA. The chain's CDR3 is CPSSREGQPDTEAFF. The CDR3 DNA sequence: TGTCCCAGCAGCCGCGAGGGACAGCCAGACACTGAAGCTTTCTTT.

The chain recombines TRBV7-3 with TRBJ2-1; 8 positions agree with TRBD1. CDR1 is SGHTA, CDR2 FQGTGA, per germline. The CDR3 covers 15 residues. After removal of 5 bases from V and 7 bases from J, the junction contained 10 bases not matched to a gene. The CDR3 DNA is TGTGCCAGCAGCCAACCCGGGACAGGTGCAAATGAGCAGTTCTTC. Encoded protein: CASSQPGTGANEQFF. The whole variable domain, filled in from reference TRBV7-3 and TRBJ2-1, reads GAGVSQTPSNKVTEKGKYVELRCDPISGHTALYWYRQSLGQGPEFLIYFQGTGAADDSGLPNDRFFAVRPEGSVSTLKIQRTERGDSAVYLCASSQPGTGANEQFFGPGTRLTVL.

The chain uses TRBV6-1 and TRBJ1-5; 8 nucleotides agree with TRBD1. Germline values: CDR1 MNHNS, CDR2 SASEGT. CDR3 length: 14 residues. V shed 6 bases and J 6 bases; nucleotides not matched to a gene: 7. CDR3 region: CASRRTGSGQPQHF. In DNA form, the CDR3 reads TGTGCCAGCAGAAGGACAGGGAGCGGTCAGCCCCAGCATTTT.

The genes are TRBV6-4 and TRBJ2-3, with D maybe TRBD1 (6 bases). V lost 6 bases, J lost 1 base, and 17 bases lay in between. From germline, CDR1 is MRHNA and CDR2 SNTAGT. This CDR3 comprises 16 residues. DNA of the CDR3: TGTGCCAGCAGACAACCCCGGGACACCCGCACAGATACGCAGTATTTT. The encoded protein is CASRQPRDTRTDTQYF.

V and J are TRBV20-1 and TRBJ1-1; D gene ambiguous. CDR3 length: 10 residues. V gave up 5 bases and J gave up 5 bases, with 6 bases separating them. Germline loops: CDR1 DFQATT, CDR2 SNEGSKA (reference sequence). CDR3 region: CSAGETEAFF. CDR3 nucleotide sequence: TGCAGTGCTGGGGAGACTGAAGCTTTCTTT.

The table lists this clone with a few counts. This CDR3 reads CASSAGHRKGYTF. CDR3 DNA: TGTGCCAGCAGCGCGGGGCATCGGAAGGGCTACACCTTC. The chain recombines TRBV7-2 with TRBJ1-2; D is perhaps TRBD1 (5 bases). The V end was cut by 5 bases, the J end by 8 bases, with 15 bases between. Germline V gene sequence: CDR1 SGHTA, CDR2 FQGNSA. The CDR3 has 13 residues.

This chain connects TRBV28 to TRBJ2-5; a possible D gene is TRBD2 (6 bases). CDR3 length: 14 residues. Trimming pared 4 bases from V and 5 bases from J, leaving 14 bases between. Germline CDR1 MDHEN, CDR2 SYDVKM. CDR3 in amino acids: CASSSGGGRETQYF. CDR3 nucleotides: TGTGCCAGCAGTTCGGGTGGAGGGAGGGAGACCCAGTACTTC.

This chain links TRBV5-4 with TRBJ2-3; tentative D call: TRBD2 (6 bases). Per germline, CDR1 SGHNT and CDR2 YYREEE (reference sequence). CDR3 length: 16 residues. V lost 3 bases, J lost 5 bases, and 19 bases lay in between. The DNA for the CDR3 is TGTGCCAGCAGCTCTACCGGGACTGGGGGGAAAGATACGCAGTATTTT. It encodes CASSSTGTGGKDTQYF.

The chain is built from TRBV18 and TRBJ1-1; perhaps TRBD1 as D (6 bases). The CDR3 has 15 residues. Deletions cut 3 bases from V and 4 bases from J, with 15 bases between. Germline assignment: CDR1 KGHSH and CDR2 LQKENI. Here the CDR3 DNA reads TGTGCCAGCTCACCGTTATACAGGGTAGGCACTGAAGCTTTCTTT. Amino acids: CASSPLYRVGTEAFF.

The sample holds a few counts of this clone. CDR3 loop: CATSRDRGWTGGGQPQHF. The CDR3 region has the DNA TGTGCCACCAGCAGAGATCGAGGTTGGACAGGGGGCGGTCAGCCCCAGCATTTT. The chain has TRBV15 and TRBJ1-5; 11 bases are shared with TRBD1. The V segment lost 0 bases and the J segment 6 bases; nucleotides outside the gene matches: 10. Germline CDR1 LNHNV, CDR2 YYDKDF (reference sequence). This CDR3 region has 18 residues.

This clone appeared a few times. The chain joins TRBV5-1 to TRBJ2-1, with D perhaps TRBD1 (6 bases). The germline CDR1 and CDR2 sequences are SGHRS and YFSETQ. V lost 1 base, J lost 3 bases, and 11 bases lay in between. CDR3 length: 15 residues. The CDR3 region has the DNA TGCGCCAGCAGCTTGCCGGACAGCCTCTACAATGAGCAGTTCTTC. This sequence encodes CASSLPDSLYNEQFF.

This chain uses TRBV7-2 with TRBJ1-4, with D hard to call. V lost 5 bases and J 0 bases, leaving 13 bases between the germline ends. Germline V gene lookup returns CDR1 SGHTA and CDR2 FQGNSA. This CDR3 comprises 16 residues. CDR3 coding DNA: TGTGCCAGCAGCCTACAAGCGGGCGCAACTAATGAAAAACTGTTTTTT. This sequence encodes CASSLQAGATNEKLFF.

The chain links TRBV6-1 to TRBJ1-2, with TRBD1 matching 7 bases. The trim removed 5 bases at V and 8 bases at J, leaving 11 bases unmatched. Germline V gene lookup returns CDR1 MNHNS and CDR2 SASEGT. This CDR3 spans 14 amino acids. Here the CDR3 reads CASSPPTGKGGYTF. The CDR3 DNA is TGTGCCAGCAGTCCCCCGACAGGGAAGGGAGGCTACACCTTC.